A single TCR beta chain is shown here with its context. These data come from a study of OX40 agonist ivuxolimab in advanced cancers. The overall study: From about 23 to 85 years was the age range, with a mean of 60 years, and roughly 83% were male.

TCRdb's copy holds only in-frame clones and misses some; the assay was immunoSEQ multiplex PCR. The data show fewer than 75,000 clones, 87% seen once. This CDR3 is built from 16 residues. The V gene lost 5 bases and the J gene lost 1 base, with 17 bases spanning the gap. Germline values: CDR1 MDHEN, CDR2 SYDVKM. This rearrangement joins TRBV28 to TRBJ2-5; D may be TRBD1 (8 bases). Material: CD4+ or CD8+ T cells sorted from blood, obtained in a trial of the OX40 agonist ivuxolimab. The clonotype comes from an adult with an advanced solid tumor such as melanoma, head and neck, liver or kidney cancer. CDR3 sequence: CASSTRQGRVQETQYF. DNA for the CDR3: TGTGCCAGCAGTACCAGACAGGGGAGGGTCCAAGAGACCCAGTACTTC.